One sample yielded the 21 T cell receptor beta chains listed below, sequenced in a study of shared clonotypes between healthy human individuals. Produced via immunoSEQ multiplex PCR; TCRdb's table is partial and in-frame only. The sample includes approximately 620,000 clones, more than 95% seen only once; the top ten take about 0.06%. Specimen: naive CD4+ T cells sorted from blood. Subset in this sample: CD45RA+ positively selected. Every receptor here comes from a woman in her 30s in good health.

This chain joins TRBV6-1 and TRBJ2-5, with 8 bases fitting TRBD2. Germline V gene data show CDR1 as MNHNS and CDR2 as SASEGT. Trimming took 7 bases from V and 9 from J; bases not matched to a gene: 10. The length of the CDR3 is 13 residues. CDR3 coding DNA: TGTGCCAGCATTCCTACCGGGACTAGTCCCCAGTACTTC. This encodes CASIPTGTSPQYF.

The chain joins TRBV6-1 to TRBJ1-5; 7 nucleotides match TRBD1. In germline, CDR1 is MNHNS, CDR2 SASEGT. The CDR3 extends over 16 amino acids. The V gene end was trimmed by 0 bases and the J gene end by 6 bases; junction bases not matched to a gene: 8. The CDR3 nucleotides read TGTGCCAGCAGTGAAGCGCGACAGGGTGGTTTTCAGCCCCAGCATTTT. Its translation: CASSEARQGGFQPQHF.

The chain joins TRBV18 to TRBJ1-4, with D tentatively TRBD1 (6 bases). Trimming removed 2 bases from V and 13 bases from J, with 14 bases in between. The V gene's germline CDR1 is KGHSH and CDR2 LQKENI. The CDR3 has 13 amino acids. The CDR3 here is CASSPMDSPLLFF. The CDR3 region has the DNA TGTGCCAGCTCACCAATGGACAGCCCATTACTGTTTTTT.

Here the CDR3 DNA reads TGTGCCACCAGCAGCGCTTGGGGGACAGGGCGGGAAAAACTGTTTTTT. It codes for CATSSAWGTGREKLFF. The gene calls are TRBV15 and TRBJ1-4; TRBD1 aligns across 9 bases. Trimming took 3 bases from V and 8 from J; bases not matched to a gene: 10. The CDR3 is 16 amino acids. Germline values: CDR1 LNHNV, CDR2 YYDKDF (reference sequence).

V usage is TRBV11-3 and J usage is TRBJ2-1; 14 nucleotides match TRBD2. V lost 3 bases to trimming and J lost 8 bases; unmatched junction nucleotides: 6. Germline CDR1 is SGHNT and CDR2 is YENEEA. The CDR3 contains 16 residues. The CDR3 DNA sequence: TGTGCCAGCAGCTTTGGGACTAGCGGGAGCGTGGATGAGCAGTTCTTC. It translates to CASSFGTSGSVDEQFF.

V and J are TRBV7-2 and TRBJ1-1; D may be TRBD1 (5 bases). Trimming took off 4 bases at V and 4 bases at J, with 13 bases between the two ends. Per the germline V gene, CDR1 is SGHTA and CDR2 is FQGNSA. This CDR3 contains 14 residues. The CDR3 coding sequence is TGTGCCAGCAGCTCGGGGGGGTGGAGCACTGAAGCTTTCTTT. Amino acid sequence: CASSSGGWSTEAFF. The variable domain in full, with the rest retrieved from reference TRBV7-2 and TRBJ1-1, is GAGVSQSPSNKVTEKGKDVELRCDPISGHTALYWYRQSLGQGLEFLIYFQGNSAPDKSGLPSDRFSAERTGGSVSTLTIQRTQQEDSAVYLCASSSGGWSTEAFFGQGTRLTVV.

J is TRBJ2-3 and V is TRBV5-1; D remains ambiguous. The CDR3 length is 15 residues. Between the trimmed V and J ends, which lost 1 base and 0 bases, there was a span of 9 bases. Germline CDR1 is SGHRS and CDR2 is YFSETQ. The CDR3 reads CASSLLQPSTDTQYF. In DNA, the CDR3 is TGCGCCAGCAGCTTGTTACAGCCTAGCACAGATACGCAGTATTTT.

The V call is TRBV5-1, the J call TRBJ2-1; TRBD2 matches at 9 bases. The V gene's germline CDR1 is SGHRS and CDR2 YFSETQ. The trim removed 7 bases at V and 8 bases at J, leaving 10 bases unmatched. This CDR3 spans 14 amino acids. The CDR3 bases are TGCGCCAGCGGGGGCGGGAGGGCCGTCTATGAGCAGTTCTTC. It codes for CASGGGRAVYEQFF.

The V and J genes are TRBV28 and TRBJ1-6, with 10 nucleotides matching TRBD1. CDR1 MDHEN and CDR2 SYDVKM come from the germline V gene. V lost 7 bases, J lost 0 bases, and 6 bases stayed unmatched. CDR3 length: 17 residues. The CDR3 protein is CASKRTGGSSYNSPLHF. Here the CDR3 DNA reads TGTGCCAGCAAAAGGACAGGGGGTAGCTCCTATAATTCACCCCTCCACTTT.

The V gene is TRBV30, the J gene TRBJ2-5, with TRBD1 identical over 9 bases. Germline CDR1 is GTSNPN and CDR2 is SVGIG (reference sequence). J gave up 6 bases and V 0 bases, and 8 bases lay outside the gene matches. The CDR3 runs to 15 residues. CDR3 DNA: TGTGCCTGGAGTGTAGCGGGACAGGGTACAAAGACCCAGTACTTC. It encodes CAWSVAGQGTKTQYF.

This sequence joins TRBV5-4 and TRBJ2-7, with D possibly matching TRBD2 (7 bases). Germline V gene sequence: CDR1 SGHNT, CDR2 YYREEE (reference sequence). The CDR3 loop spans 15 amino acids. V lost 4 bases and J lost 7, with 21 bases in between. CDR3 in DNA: TGTGCCAGCAGCCTTCCTGGGGGCCTGGGAGGGGAGCAGTACTTC. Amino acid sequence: CASSLPGGLGGEQYF.

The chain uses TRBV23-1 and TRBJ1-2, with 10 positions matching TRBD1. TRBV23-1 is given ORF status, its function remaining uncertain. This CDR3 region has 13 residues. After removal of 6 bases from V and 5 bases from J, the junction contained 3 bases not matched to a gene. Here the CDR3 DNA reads TGCGCCAGCAGGTGGACAGGGGGATATGGCTACACCTTC. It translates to CASRWTGGYGYTF.

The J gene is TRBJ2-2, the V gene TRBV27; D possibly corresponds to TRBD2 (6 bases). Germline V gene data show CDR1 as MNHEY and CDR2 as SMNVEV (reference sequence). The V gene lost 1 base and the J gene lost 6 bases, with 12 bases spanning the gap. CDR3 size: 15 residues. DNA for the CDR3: TGTGCCAGCAGTTTATGGGGGGTGGGTTCCGGGGAGCTGTTTTTT. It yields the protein CASSLWGVGSGELFF.

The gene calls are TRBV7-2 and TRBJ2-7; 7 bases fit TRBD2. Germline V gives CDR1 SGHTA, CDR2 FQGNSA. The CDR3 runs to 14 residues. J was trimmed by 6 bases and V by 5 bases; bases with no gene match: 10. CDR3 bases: TGTGCCAGCAGCGGGGTGGCGGGAGACGGCGAGCAGTACTTC. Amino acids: CASSGVAGDGEQYF.

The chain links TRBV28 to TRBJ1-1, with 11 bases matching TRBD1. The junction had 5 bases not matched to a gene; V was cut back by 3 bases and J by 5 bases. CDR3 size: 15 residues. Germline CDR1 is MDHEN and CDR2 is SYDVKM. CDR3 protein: CASSLAGQGATEAFF. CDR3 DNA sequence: TGTGCCAGCAGTTTGGCCGGACAGGGGGCAACTGAAGCTTTCTTT.

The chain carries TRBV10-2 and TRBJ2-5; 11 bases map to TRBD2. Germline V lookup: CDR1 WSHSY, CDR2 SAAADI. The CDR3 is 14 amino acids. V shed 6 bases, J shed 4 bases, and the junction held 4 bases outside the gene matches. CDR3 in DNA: TGCGCCAGCAGGAGTACTAGCGGGAGAGAGACCCAGTACTTC. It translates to CASRSTSGRETQYF.

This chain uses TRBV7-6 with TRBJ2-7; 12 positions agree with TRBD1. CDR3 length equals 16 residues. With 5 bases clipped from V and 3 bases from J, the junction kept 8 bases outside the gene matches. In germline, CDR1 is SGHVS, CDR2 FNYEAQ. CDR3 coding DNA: TGTGCCAGCAGCCGGGACAGGGGGCGGTCGGGCTACGAGCAGTACTTC. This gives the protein CASSRDRGRSGYEQYF.

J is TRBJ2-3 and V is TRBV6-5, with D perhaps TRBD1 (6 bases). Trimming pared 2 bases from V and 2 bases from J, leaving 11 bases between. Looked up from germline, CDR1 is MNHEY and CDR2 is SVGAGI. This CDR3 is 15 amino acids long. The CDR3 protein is CASSYGTLATDTQYF. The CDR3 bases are TGTGCCAGCAGTTACGGGACATTGGCCACAGATACGCAGTATTTT.

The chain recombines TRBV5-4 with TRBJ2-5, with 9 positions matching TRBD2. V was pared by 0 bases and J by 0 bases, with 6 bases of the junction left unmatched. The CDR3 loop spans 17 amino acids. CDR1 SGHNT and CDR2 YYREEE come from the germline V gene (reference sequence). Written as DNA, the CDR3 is TGTGCCAGCAGCTTGGGTCTAGCGGGGATAAACCAAGAGACCCAGTACTTC. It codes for CASSLGLAGINQETQYF. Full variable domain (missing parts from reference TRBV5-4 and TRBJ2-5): ETGVTQSPTHLIKTRGQQVTLRCSSQSGHNTVSWYQQALGQGPQFIFQYYREEENGRGNFPPRFSGLQFPNYSSELNVNALELDDSALYLCASSLGLAGINQETQYFGPGTRLLVL.

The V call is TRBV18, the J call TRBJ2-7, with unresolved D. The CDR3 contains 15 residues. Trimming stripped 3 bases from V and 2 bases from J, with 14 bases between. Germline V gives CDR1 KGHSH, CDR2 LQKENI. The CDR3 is CASSPRLDWTYEQYF. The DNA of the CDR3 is TGTGCCAGCTCACCCAGGCTAGATTGGACCTACGAGCAGTACTTC.

In DNA form, the CDR3 reads TGTGCCAGCTCACCAGAGGGTCTATTATTGGCTGGAAACACCATATATTTT. Translated: CASSPEGLLLAGNTIYF. The gene calls are TRBV18 and TRBJ1-3; D call uncertain. Germline CDR1 is KGHSH and CDR2 is LQKENI. Deletions cut 2 bases from V and 2 bases from J, with 16 bases between. The CDR3 is 17 amino acids.